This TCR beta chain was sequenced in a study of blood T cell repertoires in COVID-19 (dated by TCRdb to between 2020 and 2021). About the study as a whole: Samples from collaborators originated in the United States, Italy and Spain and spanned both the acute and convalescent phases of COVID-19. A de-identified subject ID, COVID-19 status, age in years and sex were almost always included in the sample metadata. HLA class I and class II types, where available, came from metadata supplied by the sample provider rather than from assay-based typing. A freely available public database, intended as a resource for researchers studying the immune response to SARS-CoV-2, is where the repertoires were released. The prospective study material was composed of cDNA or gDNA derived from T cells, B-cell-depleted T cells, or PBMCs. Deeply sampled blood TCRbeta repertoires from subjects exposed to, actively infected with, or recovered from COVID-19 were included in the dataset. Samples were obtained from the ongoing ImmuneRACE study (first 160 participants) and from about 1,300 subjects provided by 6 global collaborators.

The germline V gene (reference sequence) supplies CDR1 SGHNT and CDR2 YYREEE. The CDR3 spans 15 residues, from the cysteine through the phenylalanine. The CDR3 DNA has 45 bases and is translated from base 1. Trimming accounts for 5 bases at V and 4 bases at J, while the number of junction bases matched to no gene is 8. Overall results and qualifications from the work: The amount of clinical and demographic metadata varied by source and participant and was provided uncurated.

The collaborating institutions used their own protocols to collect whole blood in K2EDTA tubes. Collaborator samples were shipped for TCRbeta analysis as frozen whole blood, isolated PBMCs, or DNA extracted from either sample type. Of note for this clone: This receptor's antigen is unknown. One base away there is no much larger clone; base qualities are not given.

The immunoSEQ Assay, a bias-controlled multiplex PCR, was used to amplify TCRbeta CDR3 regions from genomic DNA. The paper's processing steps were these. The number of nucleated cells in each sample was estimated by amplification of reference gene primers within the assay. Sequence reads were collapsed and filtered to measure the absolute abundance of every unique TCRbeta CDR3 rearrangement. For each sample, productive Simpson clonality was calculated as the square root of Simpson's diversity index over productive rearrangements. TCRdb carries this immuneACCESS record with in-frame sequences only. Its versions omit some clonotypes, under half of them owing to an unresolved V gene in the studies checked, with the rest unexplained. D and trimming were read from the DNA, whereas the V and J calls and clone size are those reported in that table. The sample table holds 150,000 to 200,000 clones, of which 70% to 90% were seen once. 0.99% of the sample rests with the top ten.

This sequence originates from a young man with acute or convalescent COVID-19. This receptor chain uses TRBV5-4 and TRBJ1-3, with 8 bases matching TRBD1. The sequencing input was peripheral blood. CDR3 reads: CASRGTGEAGNTIYF. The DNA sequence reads TGTGCCAGCAGGGGGACAGGAGAAGCAGGAAACACCATATATTTT.